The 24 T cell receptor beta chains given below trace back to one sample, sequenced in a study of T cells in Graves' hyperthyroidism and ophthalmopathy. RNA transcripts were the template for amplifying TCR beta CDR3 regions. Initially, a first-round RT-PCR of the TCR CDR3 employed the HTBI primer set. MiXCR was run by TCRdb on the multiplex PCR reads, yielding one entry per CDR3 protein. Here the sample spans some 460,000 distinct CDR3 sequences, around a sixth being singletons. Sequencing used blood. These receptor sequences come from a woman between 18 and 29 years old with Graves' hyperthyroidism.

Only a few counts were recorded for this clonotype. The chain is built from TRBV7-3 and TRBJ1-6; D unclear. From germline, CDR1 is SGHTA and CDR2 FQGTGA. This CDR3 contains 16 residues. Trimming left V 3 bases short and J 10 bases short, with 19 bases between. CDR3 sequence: CASSFLGLGRGSPLHF. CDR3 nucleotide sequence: TGTGCCAGCAGCTTTTTAGGCCTTGGACGGGGATCACCCCTCCACTTT.

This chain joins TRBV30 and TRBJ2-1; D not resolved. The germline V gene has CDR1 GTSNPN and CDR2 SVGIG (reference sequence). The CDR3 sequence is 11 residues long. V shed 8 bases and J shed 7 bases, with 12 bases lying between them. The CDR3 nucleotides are TGTGCCGGCAAGGTGGGGAATGAGCAGTTCTTC. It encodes CAGKVGNEQFF.

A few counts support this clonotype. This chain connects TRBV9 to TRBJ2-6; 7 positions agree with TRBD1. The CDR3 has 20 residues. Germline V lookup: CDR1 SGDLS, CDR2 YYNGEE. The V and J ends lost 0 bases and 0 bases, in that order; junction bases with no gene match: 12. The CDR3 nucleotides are TGTGCCAGCAGCGTAGCCGATATTGACAGGGTAGGCTCTGGGGCCAACGTCCTGACTTTC. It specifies CASSVADIDRVGSGANVLTF.

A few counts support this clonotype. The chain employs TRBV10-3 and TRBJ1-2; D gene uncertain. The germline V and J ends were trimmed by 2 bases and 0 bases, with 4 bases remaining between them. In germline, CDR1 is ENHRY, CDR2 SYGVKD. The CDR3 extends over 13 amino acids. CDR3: CAISERANYGYTF. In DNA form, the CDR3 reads TGTGCCATCAGTGAGAGGGCTAACTATGGCTACACCTTC.

The CDR3 coding sequence is TGTGCCAGCAGCCCGGGGGCGGGGGGGCCAGATACGCAGTATTTT. Protein sequence: CASSPGAGGPDTQYF. V usage is TRBV4-2 and J usage is TRBJ2-3; 9 bases are shared with TRBD2. This CDR3 contains 15 residues. Germline V CDR1 and CDR2: LGHNA, YNFKEQ. The V segment lost 4 bases and the J segment 4 bases; nucleotides outside the gene matches: 6.

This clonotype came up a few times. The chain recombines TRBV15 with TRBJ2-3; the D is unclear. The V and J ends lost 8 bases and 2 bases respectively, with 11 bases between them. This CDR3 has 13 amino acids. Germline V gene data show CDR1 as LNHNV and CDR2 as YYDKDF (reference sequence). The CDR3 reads CATSGQITDTQYF. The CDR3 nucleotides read TGTGCCACCTCGGGCCAGATCACAGATACGCAGTATTTT.

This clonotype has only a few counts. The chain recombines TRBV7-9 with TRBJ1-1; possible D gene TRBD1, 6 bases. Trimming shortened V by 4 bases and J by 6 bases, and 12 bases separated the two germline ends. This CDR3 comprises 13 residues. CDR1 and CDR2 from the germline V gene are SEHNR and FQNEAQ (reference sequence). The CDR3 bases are TGTGCCAGCAGCTCGCCGGGGGCACCTGAAGCTTTCTTT. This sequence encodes CASSSPGAPEAFF.

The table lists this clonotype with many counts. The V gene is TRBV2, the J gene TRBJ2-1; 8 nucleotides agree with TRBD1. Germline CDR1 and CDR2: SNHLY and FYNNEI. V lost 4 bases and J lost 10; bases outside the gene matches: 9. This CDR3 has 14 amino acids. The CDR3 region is CASSVGTGRPEQFF. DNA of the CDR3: TGTGCCAGCAGTGTGGGGACAGGTCGGCCAGAGCAGTTCTTC.

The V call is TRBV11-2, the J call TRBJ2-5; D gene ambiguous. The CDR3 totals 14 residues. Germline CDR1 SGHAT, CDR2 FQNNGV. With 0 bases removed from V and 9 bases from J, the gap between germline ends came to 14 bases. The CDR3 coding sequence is TGTGCCAGCAGCTTAGATTCCTCAGTGACGTCCCAGTACTTC. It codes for CASSLDSSVTSQYF.

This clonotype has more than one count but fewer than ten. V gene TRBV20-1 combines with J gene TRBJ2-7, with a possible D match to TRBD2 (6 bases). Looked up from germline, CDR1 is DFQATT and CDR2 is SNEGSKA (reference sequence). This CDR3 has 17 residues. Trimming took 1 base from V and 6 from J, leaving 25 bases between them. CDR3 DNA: TGCAGTGCTAGAGCCCCTTTTTTCGGGGGAAGGGTTGTCGAGCAGTACTTC. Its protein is CSARAPFFGGRVVEQYF.

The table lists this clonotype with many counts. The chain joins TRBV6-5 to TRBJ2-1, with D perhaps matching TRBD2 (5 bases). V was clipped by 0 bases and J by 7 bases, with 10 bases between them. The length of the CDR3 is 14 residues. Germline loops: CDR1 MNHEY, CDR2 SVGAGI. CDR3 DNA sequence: TGTGCCAGCAGTTACTCAGAGGGAAGGAATGAGCAGTTCTTC. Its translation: CASSYSEGRNEQFF.

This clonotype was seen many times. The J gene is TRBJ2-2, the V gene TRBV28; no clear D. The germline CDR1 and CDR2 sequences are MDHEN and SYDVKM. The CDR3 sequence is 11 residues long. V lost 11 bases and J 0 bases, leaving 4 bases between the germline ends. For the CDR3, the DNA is TGTGCCGGAACGAACACCGGGGAGCTGTTTTTT. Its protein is CAGTNTGELFF.

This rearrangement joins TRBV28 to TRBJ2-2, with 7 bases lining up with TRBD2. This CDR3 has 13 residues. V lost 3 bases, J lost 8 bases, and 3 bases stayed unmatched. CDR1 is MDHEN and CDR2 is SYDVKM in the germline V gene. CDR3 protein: CASSFAGVGELFF. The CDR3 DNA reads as TGTGCCAGCAGTTTTGCGGGGGTAGGGGAGCTGTTTTTT.

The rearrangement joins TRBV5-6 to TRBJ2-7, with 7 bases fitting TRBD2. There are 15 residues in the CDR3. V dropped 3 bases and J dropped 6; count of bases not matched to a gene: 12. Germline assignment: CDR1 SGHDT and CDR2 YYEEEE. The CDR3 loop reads CASSSIWAGVREQYF. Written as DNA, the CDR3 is TGTGCCAGCAGCTCCATCTGGGCGGGGGTACGCGAGCAGTACTTC.

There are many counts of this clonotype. The CDR3 DNA reads as TGTGCCAGCAGTCAAACCGGGACCGTAAGCTCCTACGAGCAGTACTTC. Its translation: CASSQTGTVSSYEQYF. The V gene is TRBV11-2, the J gene TRBJ2-7, with D tentatively TRBD1 or TRBD2 (5 bases each). V gave up 6 bases and J gave up 0 bases, with 18 bases separating them. This CDR3 is built from 16 residues. Germline V gives CDR1 SGHAT, CDR2 FQNNGV.

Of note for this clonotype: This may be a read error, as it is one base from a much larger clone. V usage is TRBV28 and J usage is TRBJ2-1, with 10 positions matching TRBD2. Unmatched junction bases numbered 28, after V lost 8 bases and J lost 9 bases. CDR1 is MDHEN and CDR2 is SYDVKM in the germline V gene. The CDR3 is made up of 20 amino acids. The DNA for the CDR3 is TGTGCCAGCCCGCGGACAGGTGGAGCGGGAGGGCCGGGAACTGGCAGTGAGCAGTTCTTC. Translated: CASPRTGGAGGPGTGSEQFF.

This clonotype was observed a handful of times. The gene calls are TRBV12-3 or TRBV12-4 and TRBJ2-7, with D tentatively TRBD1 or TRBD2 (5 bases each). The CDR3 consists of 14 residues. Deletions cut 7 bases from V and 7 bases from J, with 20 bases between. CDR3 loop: CASNLAGGRGEQYF. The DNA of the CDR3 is TGTGCCAGCAATCTCGCTGGGGGTCGAGGGGAGCAGTACTTC.

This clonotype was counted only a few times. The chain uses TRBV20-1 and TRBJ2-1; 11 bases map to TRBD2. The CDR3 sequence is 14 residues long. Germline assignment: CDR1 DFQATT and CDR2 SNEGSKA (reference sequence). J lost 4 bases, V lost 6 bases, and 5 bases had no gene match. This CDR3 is CSAQTSGTYNEQFF. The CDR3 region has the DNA TGCAGTGCCCAGACTAGCGGGACGTACAATGAGCAGTTCTTC.

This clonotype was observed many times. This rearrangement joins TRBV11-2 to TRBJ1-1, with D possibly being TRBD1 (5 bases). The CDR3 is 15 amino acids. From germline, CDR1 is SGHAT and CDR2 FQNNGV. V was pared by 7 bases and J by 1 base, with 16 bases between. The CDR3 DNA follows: TGTGCCAGCACCCAGGGTGGGTATCAGAACACTGAAGCTTTCTTT. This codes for CASTQGGYQNTEAFF.

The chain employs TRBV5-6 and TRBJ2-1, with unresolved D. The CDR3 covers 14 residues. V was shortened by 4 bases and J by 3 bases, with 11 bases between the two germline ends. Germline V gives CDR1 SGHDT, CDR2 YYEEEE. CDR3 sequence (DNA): TGTGCCAGCAGCGCCTGGAGTAGCTACAATGAGCAGTTCTTC. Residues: CASSAWSSYNEQFF.

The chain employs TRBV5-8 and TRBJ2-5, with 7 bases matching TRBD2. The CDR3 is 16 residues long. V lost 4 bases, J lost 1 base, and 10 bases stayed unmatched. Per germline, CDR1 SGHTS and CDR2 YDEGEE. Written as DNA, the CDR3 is TGTGCCAGCAGCCCGGCGGGGAGCGGGATCCAAGAGACCCAGTACTTC. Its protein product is CASSPAGSGIQETQYF.

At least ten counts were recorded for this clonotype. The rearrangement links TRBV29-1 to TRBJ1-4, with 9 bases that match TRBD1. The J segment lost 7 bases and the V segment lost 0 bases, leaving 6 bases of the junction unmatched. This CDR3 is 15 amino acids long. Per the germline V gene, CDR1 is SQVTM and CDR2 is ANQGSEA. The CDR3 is CSVEDPGQGVEKLFF. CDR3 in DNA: TGCAGCGTTGAAGACCCGGGACAGGGCGTTGAAAAACTGTTTTTT.

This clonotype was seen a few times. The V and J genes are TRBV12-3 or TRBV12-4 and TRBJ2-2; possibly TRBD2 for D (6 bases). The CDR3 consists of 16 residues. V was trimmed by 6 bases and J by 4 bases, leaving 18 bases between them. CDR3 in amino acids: CASRPLGRGGTGELFF. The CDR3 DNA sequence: TGTGCCAGCAGACCCCTCGGTCGGGGAGGCACCGGGGAGCTGTTTTTT.

DNA for the CDR3: TGTGCCAGTAGTATAGTCTTCTGGCAAGAAGCTTTCTTT. Its protein product is CASSIVFWQEAFF. The rearrangement links TRBV19 to TRBJ1-1; D ambiguous. V lost 1 base to trimming and J lost 8 bases, with 11 bases between them. The CDR3 is made up of 13 amino acids. CDR1 is LNHDA, CDR2 SQIVND, per germline (reference sequence). Combining the CDR3 with reference TRBV19 and TRBJ1-1 gives the whole variable domain DGGITQSPKYLFRKEGQNVTLSCEQNLNHDAMYWYRQDPGQGLRLIYYSQIVNDFQKGDIAEGYSVSREKKESFPLTVTSAQKNPTAFYLCASSIVFWQEAFFGQGTRLTVV.